These 15 T cell receptor beta chains came from one sample sequenced in a study of human T cells and chemical hapten exposure listed by TCRdb under 2021. The library was made by RACE. The run used a NextSeq 500. TCRdb reprocessed the public reads (quality trimming at Q25 with fastp, clone calling with MiXCR) and kept in-frame beta chains. One record per CDR3 amino acid sequence lists the most common genes and DNA. This sample has 150,000 to 200,000 distinct CDR3 sequences in its table, and 30% of those were observed once. The ten largest account for less than 3.5% of the sample. The sample's time point label is to be understood as: pre-sensitization, week 0. According to the study, the label for this sample's treatment or condition signals: therapeutic diphenylcyclopropenone sensitization with weekly scalp DPC. This specimen was whole blood, taken in connection with sensitization to the hapten diphenylcyclopropenone (DPC). Every receptor here comes from a young woman with alopecia areata. Some clones in this sample may be carry-over from other donors' samples.

Concerning this clonotype: The junction does not match germline at one end; this may be a read error. V gene TRBV29-1 combines with J gene TRBJ1-4; D call uncertain. Germline CDR1 reads SQVTM; CDR2 reads ANQGSEA. The CDR3 spans 11 residues. CDR3 protein: CSVRGAEKLLF. The CDR3 coding sequence is TGCAGCGTGCGGGGTGCCGAAAAACTGCTTTTT. Complete variable domain (other parts from reference TRBV29-1 and TRBJ1-4): SAVISQKPSRDICQRGTSLTIQCQVDSQVTMMFWYRQQPGQSLTLIATANQGSEATYESGFVIDKFPISRPNLTFSTLTVSNMSPEDSSIYLCSVRGAEKLLFGSGTQLSVL.

This chain connects TRBV7-2 to TRBJ2-1; 13 bases line up with TRBD2. CDR1 SGHTA and CDR2 FQGNSA come from the germline V gene. V lost 5 bases to trimming and J lost 8 bases; unmatched junction nucleotides: 12. The CDR3 consists of 17 residues. CDR3 region: CASSIRTSGRFGDEQFF. The CDR3 DNA reads as TGTGCCAGCAGCATCCGGACTAGCGGGAGATTTGGAGATGAGCAGTTCTTC.

The genes are TRBV7-2 and TRBJ2-7; D is uncertain. In germline, CDR1 is SGHTA, CDR2 FQGNSA. The CDR3 is 14 amino acids. Between the trimmed V and J ends, which lost 1 base and 0 bases, there was a span of 7 bases. In nucleotides, the CDR3 is TGTGCCAGCAGCTTAGACAGATTCTCCTACGAGCAGTACTTC. Protein sequence: CASSLDRFSYEQYF.

V gene TRBV29-1 combines with J gene TRBJ2-1, with 12 nucleotides matching TRBD2. The CDR3 has 13 amino acids. With V trimmed by 5 bases and J by 11 bases, 7 bases remained unmatched. Germline V gene data show CDR1 as SQVTM and CDR2 as ANQGSEA. Written as DNA, the CDR3 is TGCAGCGTTTCCTCTGGACTAGCGGGGCAGCAGTTCTTC. Encoded protein: CSVSSGLAGQQFF.

The genes are TRBV12-3 or TRBV12-4 and TRBJ1-5; D ambiguous. This CDR3 is built from 15 residues. Trimming stripped 5 bases from V and 0 bases from J, with 11 bases between. CDR3 DNA: TGTGCCAGCAGTAGACTATTTGATAGCAATCAGCCCCAGCATTTT. As protein: CASSRLFDSNQPQHF.

This sequence joins TRBV20-1 and TRBJ2-3, with D perhaps matching TRBD2 (6 bases). Looked up from germline, CDR1 is DFQATT and CDR2 is SNEGSKA (reference sequence). V lost 0 bases, J lost 6 bases, and 16 bases lay in between. This CDR3 is 15 amino acids long. This CDR3 is CSARDRRGTGDTQYF. CDR3 sequence (DNA): TGCAGTGCTAGAGATCGTCGCGGGACCGGGGATACGCAGTATTTT.

The rearrangement joins TRBV6-2 or TRBV6-3 to TRBJ2-3; TRBD2 is a possible D gene (6 bases). The ends were cut back, 7 bases at V and 5 bases at J, with 16 bases in the middle. This CDR3 comprises 14 residues. The germline CDR1 and CDR2 sequences are MNHEY and SVGEGT. CDR3 loop: CASTDREVRDTQYF. CDR3 DNA: TGTGCCAGCACGGATAGGGAGGTGAGAGATACGCAGTATTTT.

J is TRBJ2-1 and V is TRBV20-1, with D possibly TRBD2 on 6 matching bases. The CDR3 contains 14 residues. Germline V gene sequence: CDR1 DFQATT, CDR2 SNEGSKA (reference sequence). V was clipped by 1 base and J by 8 bases, with 15 bases between them. Written as DNA, the CDR3 is TGCAGTGCTAGAGGGGGTACGTGGGGGGATGAGCAGTTCTTC. Protein sequence: CSARGGTWGDEQFF.

The rearrangement uses TRBV27 and TRBJ1-6; 7 nucleotides line up with TRBD1. Germline V CDR1 and CDR2: MNHEY, SMNVEV (reference sequence). The V gene end was trimmed by 3 bases and the J gene end by 9 bases; junction bases not matched to a gene: 5. This CDR3 is 14 amino acids long. CDR3 sequence (DNA): TGTGCCAGCAGTTTTCAGGGGGGGGGTTCACCCCTCCACTTT. It codes for CASSFQGGGSPLHF.

This clonotype was detected only a few times. The rearrangement links TRBV29-1 to TRBJ1-5, with a possible D match to TRBD1 (5 bases). Germline values: CDR1 SQVTM, CDR2 ANQGSEA. The CDR3 covers 14 residues. The V and J ends lost 4 bases and 3 bases respectively, with 13 bases between them. DNA for the CDR3: TGCAGCGTTGCTGAACAGGTTGCCAATCAGCCCCAGCATTTT. It is translated as CSVAEQVANQPQHF.

This clonotype was observed a few times. This chain uses TRBV29-1 with TRBJ1-2, with D tentatively TRBD1 (5 bases). The CDR3 is made up of 11 amino acids. Trimming pared 7 bases from V and 8 bases from J, leaving 14 bases between. Per germline, CDR1 SQVTM and CDR2 ANQGSEA. CDR3 amino acids: CSAPDSTGYTF. In nucleotides, the CDR3 is TGCAGCGCCCCTGACAGTACCGGCTACACCTTC.

V usage is TRBV20-1 and J usage is TRBJ2-1; 7 bases fit TRBD2. The CDR3 consists of 15 residues. Trimming removed 3 bases from V and 0 bases from J; junction bases left unmatched: 5. Looked up from germline, CDR1 is DFQATT and CDR2 is SNEGSKA (reference sequence). CDR3 loop: CSARGGVSSYNEQFF. CDR3 sequence (DNA): TGCAGTGCTAGGGGGGGGGTGAGCTCCTACAATGAGCAGTTCTTC.

CDR3 sequence reads: CASSQEGWAGGTYEQYF. As DNA, the CDR3 is TGCGCCAGCAGCCAAGAAGGATGGGCAGGGGGCACCTACGAGCAGTACTTC. The rearrangement links TRBV4-1 to TRBJ2-7; TRBD1 matches at 8 bases. Trimming cost V 0 bases and J 2 bases; bases outside gene matches: 9. This CDR3 comprises 17 residues. Germline CDR1 and CDR2: MGHRA and YSYEKL.

This clonotype was observed a few times. The rearrangement uses TRBV6-1 and TRBJ1-5, with 7 bases fitting TRBD1. Germline lookup yields CDR1 MNHNS and CDR2 SASEGT. There are 18 residues in the CDR3. The J segment lost 0 bases and the V segment lost 4 bases, leaving 12 bases of the junction unmatched. The CDR3 protein is CASSGRDSRLYSNQPQHF. The CDR3 bases are TGTGCCAGCAGTGGGCGGGACAGCCGTCTTTATAGCAATCAGCCCCAGCATTTT.

V usage is TRBV10-3 and J usage is TRBJ2-2, with 12 bases matching TRBD2. Germline lookup yields CDR1 ENHRY and CDR2 SYGVKD. This CDR3 spans 18 amino acids. With 6 bases clipped from V and 0 bases from J, the junction kept 8 bases outside the gene matches. CDR3 in amino acids: CAISNRLAGVSNTGELFF. The DNA for the CDR3 is TGTGCCATCAGCAACCGACTAGCGGGAGTGTCGAACACCGGGGAGCTGTTTTTT.